This T cell receptor beta chain was obtained from a study of cytomegalovirus exposure and HLA in healthy donors. Study conclusions and caveats: Rare TCR sequences predominated, though certain public TCRs were found in many donors. In vitro checks showed that a few CMV-associated chains really do target CMV antigens. According to reports, the classifier identified cytomegalovirus status with high specificity and sensitivity. Reportedly, HLA-A and HLA-B alleles of most subjects were accurately predicted from TCR beta.

As concerns this clone: The antigen is undetermined.

PCR amplification relied on 60 Vbeta primers (plus 13 Jbeta primers). TCRdb keeps only in-frame clones here, not all; method: immunoSEQ multiplex PCR. The sample holds 100,000 to 150,000 clones, 75% to 90% seen once. Material: PBMCs. This TCR came from a female donor in good health and CMV-seropositive.

CDR3 coding DNA: TGTGCCAGCAGCCCGGGTCCCAGCGGGACCCAGTACTTC. Translated, it gives CASSPGPSGTQYF. The rearrangement links TRBV5-6 to TRBJ2-5; perhaps TRBD2 as D (5 bases). CDR3 length: 13 residues. From germline, CDR1 is SGHDT and CDR2 YYEEEE. V lost 4 bases, J lost 7 bases, and 14 bases lay in between.